This TCR beta chain was identified during a study of blood T cell repertoires in COVID-19 (dated by TCRdb to about 2020). Describing the broader study: Collaborator samples came from the United States, Italy and Spain and covered acute and convalescent phases of COVID-19. The material from the prospective study consisted of cDNA or gDNA derived from T cells, B-cell-depleted T cells, or PBMCs. Subjects who had been exposed to COVID-19, were actively infected with it, or had recovered from it provided the deeply sampled blood TCRbeta repertoires that made up the dataset. The repertoires were released in a freely available public database meant as a resource for research on the immune response to SARS-CoV-2. Samples were obtained from the ongoing ImmuneRACE study (first 160 participants) and from 1,254 subjects provided by 6 global collaborators. Nearly every sample came with metadata listing a de-identified subject ID, COVID-19 status, age in years and sex. Where HLA class I and class II types were available, the types were taken from metadata supplied by the sample provider, not from assay-based typing.

Counted from cysteine to phenylalanine, this CDR3 has 11 amino acids. Only the CDR3 portion is preserved as DNA: 33 bases, with reading frame beginning at the first base. As encoded in the germline V gene (reference sequence), CDR1 is MNHNY while CDR2 is SVGAGI. A distance of 4 bases separates the germline ends of V and J, which lose 0 bases and 7 bases respectively. This clone appeared a few times. The antigen this receptor binds is unknown. The input lacks base qualities; no much larger clone sits a single base away. The full study reports these points: The amount of clinical and demographic metadata varied by source and participant and was provided uncurated.

In the prospective study, participants were about 18 to 95 years old, resided in 24 geographic areas of the United States, and were enrolled through a virtual design. Cohort assignment in the prospective study relied on participant-reported clinical history from a screening survey and a study questionnaire. Recovered participants in ImmuneRACE Cohort 3 were defined as having two consecutive negative NP/OP PCR tests, clearance from a healthcare professional, or resolution of symptoms. Each participant in the prospective study had whole blood, serum and a nasopharyngeal or oropharyngeal swab collected by mobile phlebotomists. Prospective study participants could optionally give additional blood draws and questionnaires over an approximately 2-month period. Prospective study blood samples were shipped either frozen or at room temperature before DNA extraction. The immunoSEQ Assay, a bias-controlled multiplex PCR, was used to amplify TCRbeta CDR3 regions from genomic DNA. The source study handled its data this way. The number of nucleated cells in each sample was estimated from the amplification of reference gene primers within the assay. To quantify the absolute abundance of each unique TCRbeta CDR3 rearrangement, sequence reads were collapsed and filtered. Productive Simpson clonality was computed per sample as the square root of Simpson's diversity index over productive rearrangements. TCRdb holds this immuneACCESS table with in-frame rearrangements only. Some clones are missing; in checked studies, unresolved V genes explain under half, and the rest has no known cause. V and J calls and clone size are as listed in that table; D and trimming were resolved from the DNA. The sample table records roughly 190,000 clones; over 75% of these occur just once. 0.7% to 0.9% of the sample goes to the ten largest clones.

The TCR comes from a woman aged 18-29 years who had recovered from COVID-19. The sequenced material came from PBMCs or T cells enriched from blood (not recorded which). Rearrangement joined TRBV6-6 to TRBJ2-7, with an unclear D gene assignment. The DNA sequence is TGTGCCAGCAGTTACTCCGAGGAGCAGTACTTC. It translates as CASSYSEEQYF.